The T cell receptor (beta chain) under discussion was sequenced for a study of T cell responses to AZD1222 COVID-19 vaccine listed by TCRdb under 2021. For context, the study as a whole: AZD1222 recipients whose second dose came at about 4 weeks and those whose second dose came at about 12 weeks were combined into one group, since spike-specific TCR depth and breadth did not differ between the two schedules. A total of 233 trial participants underwent TCR sequencing, of whom approximately 200 had received two doses of AZD1222 and some 25 had received two doses of the MenACWY control vaccine. Enrollment into the trials was organized by age into subgroups of 18-55, 56-69 and 70-plus years, and those subgroups contained roughly 140, 27 and 60 TCR-sequenced participants, respectively.

Study-wide findings and limitations: Conclusions about previously exposed vaccinees are limited because only six or seven AZD1222 recipients were SARS-CoV-2 seropositive at baseline. Reportedly, close to half of the unique spike-specific TCRs recognized epitopes lying outside the regions that are mutated in the B.1.351 and B.1.1.7 variants. Because no day 14 peak-response samples were available, the repertoires could be characterized only after the peak T cell response. The 56-69-year group was small, and its depth increase did not reach significance, likely because of low power. CD4 TCRs associated with the vaccine covered the entire spike protein, and the dominant responses were in regions 160-218 and 743-854. Spike-specific TCR breadth and depth rose significantly after two AZD1222 doses compared with day 0 and with MenACWY recipients. Participants were mostly white British and included more females than males, and it was suggested by the authors that clonal diversity may have been underestimated.

Taken from the germline V gene, the CDR1 and CDR2 loops are ENHRY and SYGVKD. Trimming accounts for 6 bases at V and 4 bases at J, while the number of junction bases matched to no gene is 8. From the cysteine through the phenylalanine, the CDR3 covers 15 amino acids. The read is trimmed to its CDR3 DNA, 45 bases read in frame from base 1. The CDR3 regions of human TCRbeta chains were analyzed by immunosequencing. The paper's processing steps were these. Repertoire TCRs were checked for matches against a reference library of SARS-CoV-2-specific TCRs that had been generated using the MIRA antigen-specificity platform. Breadth meant the fraction of unique TCRs that were SARS-CoV-2-associated, whereas depth meant the fraction of total T cells that were SARS-CoV-2-associated. Each spike-specific TCR was assigned to its reactive spike region and to a CD4 or CD8 class using the MIRA data. Log10-transformed breadth and depth values were compared by one-way ANOVA with Sidak's multiple comparisons tests. As stored in TCRdb, this immuneACCESS dataset retains in-frame rearrangements with V and J assigned. A fraction of the clones does not appear; measured against another copy, unresolved V genes explain less than half of the discrepancy, and the remainder lacks a known reason. That table furnishes V, J and clone size, whereas the DNA furnished D and trimming. For this sample there are roughly 120,000 clones; roughly 90% appear just once. Of the sample, around 4% falls within the top ten clones.

Taken with the paper, the label for time point translates to: baseline before first vaccination. The vaccinee samples were drawn from two UK trials, COV001 and COV002, one of which was a single-blind randomized controlled phase 2/3 trial testing AZD1222 (ChAdOx1 nCoV-19) in healthy adults. For TCRbeta chain sequencing, PBMC samples were collected from trial participants at day 0 and at day 28 after the second dose. Comments on this clone: Its antigen remains undetermined. Base-call qualities are not available, and no considerably larger clone is one nucleotide away.

This TCR was sampled from an adult in good health. The chain links TRBV10-3 with TRBJ1-3, and 8 bases in between align with TRBD1. Sequenced material: peripheral blood, taken on day 0 of AZD1222 vaccination. In nucleotides, the sequence is TGTGCCATCAGGCTCGACAGGGGAGGAGGAAACACCATATATTTT. Its amino acids are CAIRLDRGGGNTIYF.